This T cell receptor beta chain came from a study of CD8 T cells in Susac syndrome. Study background: Susac syndrome patients were untreated, on corticosteroids with some adding intravenous immunoglobulin, or on intravenous immunoglobulin only.

There are 15 residues in the CDR3. The V gene's germline CDR1 is SNHLY and CDR2 FYNNEI. The ends lost 7 bases at V and 5 bases at J; junction bases unmatched: 10. Points from the study as a whole: The CD4+ T cell repertoires that were profiled in Susac syndrome showed no clonal expansion.

Reverse transcription of roughly 0.45 to 1 ug RNA used random hexamers. Amplification of TCR beta CDR3 used immunoSEQ multiplex PCR across 54 Vbeta and 13 Jbeta. Each CDR3 protein gets one entry after TCRdb re-called the immunoSEQ multiplex PCR reads with MiXCR. Of 150,000 to 200,000 distinct CDR3 sequences in the sample, roughly 92% were seen once. Concerning this clonotype itself: Its target is not known.

Negative isolation yielded CD8+ and CD4+ T cells; FACS enriched TEMRA cells. The V gene is TRBV2, the J gene TRBJ2-1, with 8 bases identical to TRBD2. The specimen sequenced was CD4+ T cells from PBMCs. The clonotype originates from a human donor with Susac syndrome. Written as DNA, the CDR3 is TGTGCCAGCACCCCCTTAGCGGGGACTAACAATGAGCAGTTCTTC. Translation: CASTPLAGTNNEQFF.